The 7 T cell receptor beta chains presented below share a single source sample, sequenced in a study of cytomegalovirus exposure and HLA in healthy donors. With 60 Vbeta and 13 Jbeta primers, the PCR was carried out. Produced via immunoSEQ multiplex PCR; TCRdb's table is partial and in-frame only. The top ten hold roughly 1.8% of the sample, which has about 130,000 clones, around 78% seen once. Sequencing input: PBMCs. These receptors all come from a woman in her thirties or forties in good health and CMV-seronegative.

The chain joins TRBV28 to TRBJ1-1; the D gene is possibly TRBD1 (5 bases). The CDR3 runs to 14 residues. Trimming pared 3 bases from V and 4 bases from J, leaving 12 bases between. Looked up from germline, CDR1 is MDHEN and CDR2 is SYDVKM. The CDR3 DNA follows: TGTGCCAGCAGTTTGGCGGGGGTAGGCACTGAAGCTTTCTTT. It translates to CASSLAGVGTEAFF.

The CDR3 bases are TGTGCCAGCAGCTTAATGTTGGATAGCGGGGGGGAGCTGTTTTTT. It yields the protein CASSLMLDSGGELFF. This chain uses TRBV7-9 with TRBJ2-2, with TRBD2 identical over 7 bases. Germline trimming cut 2 bases from V and 8 bases from J; bases unmatched to any gene: 8. The CDR3 has 15 amino acids. In germline, CDR1 is SEHNR, CDR2 FQNEAQ (reference sequence).

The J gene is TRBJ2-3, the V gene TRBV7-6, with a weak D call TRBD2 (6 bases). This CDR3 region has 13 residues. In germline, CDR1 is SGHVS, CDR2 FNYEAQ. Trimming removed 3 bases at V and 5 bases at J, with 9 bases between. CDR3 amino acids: CASSFRLEDTQYF. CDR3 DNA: TGTGCCAGCAGCTTCAGACTAGAAGATACGCAGTATTTT.

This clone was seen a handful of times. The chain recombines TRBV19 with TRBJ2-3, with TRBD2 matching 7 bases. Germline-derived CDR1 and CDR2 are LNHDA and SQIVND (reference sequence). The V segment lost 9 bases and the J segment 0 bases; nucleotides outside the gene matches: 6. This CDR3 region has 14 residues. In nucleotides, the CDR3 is TGTGCCAGCTGGGACTATTCTAGCACAGATACGCAGTATTTT. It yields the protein CASWDYSSTDTQYF.

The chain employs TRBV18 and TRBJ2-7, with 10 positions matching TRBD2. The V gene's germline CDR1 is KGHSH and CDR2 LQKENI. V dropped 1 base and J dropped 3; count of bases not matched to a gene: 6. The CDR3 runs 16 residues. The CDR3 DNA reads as TGTGCCAGCTCACCACAGTTGACTAGCGGGTACTACGAGCAGTACTTC. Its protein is CASSPQLTSGYYEQYF. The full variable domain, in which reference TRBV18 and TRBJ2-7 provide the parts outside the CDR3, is NAGVMQNPRHLVRRRGQEARLRCSPMKGHSHVYWYRQLPEEGLKFMVYLQKENIIDESGMPKERFSAEFPKEGPSILRIQQVVRGDSAAYFCASSPQLTSGYYEQYFGPGTRLTVT.

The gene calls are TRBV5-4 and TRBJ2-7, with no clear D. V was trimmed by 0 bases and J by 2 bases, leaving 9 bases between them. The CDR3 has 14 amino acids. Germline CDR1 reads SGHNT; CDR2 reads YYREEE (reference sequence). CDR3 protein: CASSLGGPPYEQYF. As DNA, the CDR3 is TGTGCCAGCAGCTTGGGAGGTCCACCCTACGAGCAGTACTTC.

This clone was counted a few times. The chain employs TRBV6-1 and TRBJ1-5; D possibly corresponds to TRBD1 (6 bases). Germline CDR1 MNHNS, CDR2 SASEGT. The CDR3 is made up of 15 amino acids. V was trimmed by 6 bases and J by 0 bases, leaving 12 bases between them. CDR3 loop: CASRLEQGSNQPQHF. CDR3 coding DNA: TGTGCCAGCAGGTTAGAACAGGGTAGCAATCAGCCCCAGCATTTT.